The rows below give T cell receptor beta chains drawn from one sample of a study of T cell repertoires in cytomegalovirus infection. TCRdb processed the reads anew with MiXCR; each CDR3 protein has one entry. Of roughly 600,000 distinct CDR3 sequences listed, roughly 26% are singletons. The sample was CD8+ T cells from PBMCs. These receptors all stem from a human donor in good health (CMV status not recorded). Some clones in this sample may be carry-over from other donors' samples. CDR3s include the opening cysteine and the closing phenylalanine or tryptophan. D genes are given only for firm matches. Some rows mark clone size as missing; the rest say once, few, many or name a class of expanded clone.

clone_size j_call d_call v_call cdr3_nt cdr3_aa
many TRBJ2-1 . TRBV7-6 TGTGCCAGCAGCTTAGGCGTAGGTAACAATGAGCAGTTCTTC CASSLGVGNNEQFF
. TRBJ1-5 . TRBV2 TGTGCCAGCAGTGGAGGCCCGGTGTGGGGCCAGCATTTT CASSGGPVWGQHF
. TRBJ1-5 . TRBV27 TGTGCCAGCAGTTGGATCTACAGTCCCGCCAATCAGCCCCAGCATTTT CASSWIYSPANQPQHF
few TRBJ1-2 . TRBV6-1 TGTGCCAGCAGTTACGGCCCAGCCCGCTATGGCTACACCTTC CASSYGPARYGYTF
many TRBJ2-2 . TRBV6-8 TGTGCCAGCAGTTATTCGGAGGAGCTGTTTTTT CASSYSEELFF
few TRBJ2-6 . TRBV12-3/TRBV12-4 TGTGCCAGCAGTTTTCTTGGGGCCAACGTCCTGACTTTC CASSFLGANVLTF
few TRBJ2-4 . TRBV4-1 TGCGCCAGCAGCCAAGCGGTTGCCAAAAACATTCAGTACTTC CASSQAVAKNIQYF
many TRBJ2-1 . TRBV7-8 TGTGCCAGCAGCCACCCGGGCAGGGGTGATATCGATGAGCAGTTCTTC CASSHPGRGDIDEQFF
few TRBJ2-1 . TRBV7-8 TGTGCCAGCGAGGGGTGGTCCCCCAATGAGCAGTTCTTC CASEGWSPNEQFF
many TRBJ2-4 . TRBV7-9 TGTGCCAGCAGCCTTGCGGGGACCGCCGAACCAAAAAACATTCAGTACTTC CASSLAGTAEPKNIQYF